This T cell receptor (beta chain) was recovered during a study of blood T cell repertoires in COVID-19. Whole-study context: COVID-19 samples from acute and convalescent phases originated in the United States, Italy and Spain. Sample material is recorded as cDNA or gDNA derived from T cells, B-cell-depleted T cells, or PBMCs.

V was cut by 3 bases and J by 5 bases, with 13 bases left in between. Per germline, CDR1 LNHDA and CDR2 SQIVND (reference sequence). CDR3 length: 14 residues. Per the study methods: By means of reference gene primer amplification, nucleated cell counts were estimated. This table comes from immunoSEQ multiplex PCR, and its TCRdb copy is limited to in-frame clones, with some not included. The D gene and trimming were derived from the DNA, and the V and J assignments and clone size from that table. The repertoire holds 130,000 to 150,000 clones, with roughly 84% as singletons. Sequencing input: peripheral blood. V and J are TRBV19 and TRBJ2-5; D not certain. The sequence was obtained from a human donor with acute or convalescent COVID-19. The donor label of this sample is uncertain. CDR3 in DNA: TGTGCCAGTAGTATTCACGGGTCCGAGGAGACCCAGTACTTC. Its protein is CASSIHGSEETQYF. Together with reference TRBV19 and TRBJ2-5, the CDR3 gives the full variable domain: DGGITQSPKYLFRKEGQNVTLSCEQNLNHDAMYWYRQDPGQGLRLIYYSQIVNDFQKGDIAEGYSVSREKKESFPLTVTSAQKNPTAFYLCASSIHGSEETQYFGPGTRLLVL.